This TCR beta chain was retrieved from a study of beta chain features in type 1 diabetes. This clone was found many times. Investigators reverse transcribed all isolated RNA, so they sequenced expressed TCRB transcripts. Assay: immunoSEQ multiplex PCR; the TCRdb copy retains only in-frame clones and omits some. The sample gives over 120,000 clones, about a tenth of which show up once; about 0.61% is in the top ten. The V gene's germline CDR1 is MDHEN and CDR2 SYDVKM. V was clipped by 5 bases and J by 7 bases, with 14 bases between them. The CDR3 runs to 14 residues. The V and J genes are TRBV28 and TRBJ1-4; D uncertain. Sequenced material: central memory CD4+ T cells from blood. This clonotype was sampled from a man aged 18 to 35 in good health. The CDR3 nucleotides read TGTGCCAGCAGTGCCAGCCTAGGGAGTGAAAAACTGTTTTTT. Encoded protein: CASSASLGSEKLFF.